This T cell receptor (beta chain) was sequenced during a study of shared clonotypes between healthy human individuals. Study-wide results and caveats: Shared clonotypes across all four donors exceeded non-shared ones in generation probability. Depth was large, yet rarefaction showed that sorted-subset sequencing was incomplete.

Genomic DNA of each subset was evenly split across several immunoSEQ plates. Per the original data handling: ImmunoSEQ junction-only sequences lacked quality scores, so their filtering differed. Assay used: immunoSEQ multiplex PCR; TCRdb lists only in-frame clones, some missing. V and J calls and clone size are those listed in that table; D and trimming were worked out from the DNA. This table has more than 400,000 clones, 90% to 96% appearing once. Germline CDR1 MNHEY, CDR2 SMNVEV (reference sequence). The CDR3 is made up of 14 amino acids. The trim removed 2 bases at V and 7 bases at J, leaving 7 bases unmatched. Regarding this clone: Its antigen is currently unknown.

The TCR sequence derives from a woman aged 25 to 39 in good health. This chain joins TRBV27 and TRBJ2-7; 8 nucleotides line up with TRBD2. The sequencing sample was made of naive CD4+ T cells sorted from blood. Subset in this sample: CD45RA+ positively selected. CDR3 amino acids: CASSLKASGREQYF. In DNA, the CDR3 is TGTGCCAGCAGTTTAAAGGCTAGCGGGCGGGAGCAGTACTTC.